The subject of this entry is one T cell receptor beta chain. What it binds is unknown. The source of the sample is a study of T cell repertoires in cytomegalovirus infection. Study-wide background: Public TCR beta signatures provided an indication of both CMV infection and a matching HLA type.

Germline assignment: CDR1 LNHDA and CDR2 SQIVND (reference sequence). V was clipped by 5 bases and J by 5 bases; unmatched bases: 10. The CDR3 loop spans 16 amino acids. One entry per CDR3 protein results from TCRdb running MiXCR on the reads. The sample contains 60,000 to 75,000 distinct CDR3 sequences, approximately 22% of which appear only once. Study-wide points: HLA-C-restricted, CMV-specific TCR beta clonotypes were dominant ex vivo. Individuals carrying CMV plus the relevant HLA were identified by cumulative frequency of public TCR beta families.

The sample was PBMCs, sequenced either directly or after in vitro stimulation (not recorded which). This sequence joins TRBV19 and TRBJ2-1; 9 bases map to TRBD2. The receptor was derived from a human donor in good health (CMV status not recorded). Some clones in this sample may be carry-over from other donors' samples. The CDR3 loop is CASSPRLAGQNNEQFF. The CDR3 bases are TGTGCCAGTAGTCCCCGGCTAGCGGGACAAAACAATGAGCAGTTCTTC.